One and the same sample provided the 24 T cell receptor beta chains below, sequenced in a study of cytomegalovirus exposure and HLA in healthy donors. Vbeta (60) and Jbeta (13) primers were used in the PCR. Only in-frame clones appear in the TCRdb table, and some are missing; sequencing was by immunoSEQ multiplex PCR. The sample lists some 150,000 clones, roughly 81% occurring once. The sequencing sample was made of PBMCs. These receptors originate from a woman aged 45-65 years in good health and CMV-seronegative.

The chain couples TRBV9 to TRBJ1-6; a weak D match, TRBD1 (5 bases). Germline-derived CDR1 and CDR2 are SGDLS and YYNGEE. The V gene lost 3 bases and the J gene lost 5 bases, with 12 bases spanning the gap. CDR3 size: 15 residues. CDR3 in amino acids: CASSAQTENNSPLHF. The CDR3 bases are TGTGCCAGCAGCGCCCAGACAGAAAATAATTCACCCCTCCACTTT. Combining the CDR3 with reference TRBV9 and TRBJ1-6 gives the whole variable domain DSGVTQTPKHLITATGQRVTLRCSPRSGDLSVYWYQQSLDQGLQFLIQYYNGEERAKGNILERFSAQQFPDLHSELNLSSLELGDSALYFCASSAQTENNSPLHFGNGTRLTVT.

The chain employs TRBV2 and TRBJ2-3; D is perhaps TRBD2 (6 bases). The germline V and J ends were trimmed by 6 bases and 1 base, with 11 bases remaining between them. The CDR3 extends over 14 amino acids. CDR1 and CDR2 (germline): SNHLY, FYNNEI. In DNA, the CDR3 is TGTGCCAGCAGACGGGAGATCGGCACAGATACGCAGTATTTT. Amino acid sequence: CASRREIGTDTQYF.

This chain connects TRBV5-1 to TRBJ2-2; 7 nucleotides line up with TRBD2. This CDR3 spans 16 amino acids. The germline V gene has CDR1 SGHRS and CDR2 YFSETQ. V lost 4 bases, J lost 0 bases, and 6 bases stayed unmatched. Here the CDR3 DNA reads TGCGCCAGCAGCCGGGACTACCTAACGAACACCGGGGAGCTGTTTTTT. This translates into CASSRDYLTNTGELFF.

The chain is built from TRBV9 and TRBJ2-5; 9 bases are a match to TRBD2. CDR3 size: 16 residues. J was trimmed by 5 bases and V by 2 bases; bases with no gene match: 10. Germline-derived CDR1 and CDR2 are SGDLS and YYNGEE. CDR3 nucleotide sequence: TGTGCCAGCAGCGTGCCTAGCGGGAAGGGTAGGGAGACCCAGTACTTC. Amino acid sequence: CASSVPSGKGRETQYF.

This rearrangement joins TRBV29-1 to TRBJ2-6, with 9 bases aligning to TRBD1. The CDR3 contains 16 residues. V gave up 5 bases and J gave up 4 bases; unmatched junction bases: 9. Germline-derived CDR1 and CDR2 are SQVTM and ANQGSEA. The CDR3 DNA is TGCAGCGTTATGGGGACAGGGCAAGCCGGGGCCAACGTCCTGACTTTC. Amino acid sequence: CSVMGTGQAGANVLTF. Together with reference TRBV29-1 and TRBJ2-6, the CDR3 gives the full variable domain: SAVISQKPSRDICQRGTSLTIQCQVDSQVTMMFWYRQQPGQSLTLIATANQGSEATYESGFVIDKFPISRPNLTFSTLTVSNMSPEDSSIYLCSVMGTGQAGANVLTFGAGSRLTVL.

The chain carries TRBV28 and TRBJ2-1; possible D gene TRBD2, 6 bases. This CDR3 region has 14 residues. V was clipped by 4 bases and J by 6 bases, with 13 bases between them. Germline assignment: CDR1 MDHEN and CDR2 SYDVKM. The CDR3 nucleotides are TGTGCCAGCAGTTCCCCGGGAGACCCCAATGAGCAGTTCTTC. Translating it yields CASSSPGDPNEQFF.

This clone was seen a single time. This rearrangement joins TRBV6-6 to TRBJ2-7; 7 bases are shared with TRBD1. This CDR3 comprises 14 residues. Germline values: CDR1 MNHNY, CDR2 SVGAGI (reference sequence). Trimming removed 8 bases from V and 3 bases from J; junction bases left unmatched: 10. The chain's CDR3 is CASRGRQGDYEQYF. CDR3 in DNA: TGTGCCAGCCGCGGACGACAGGGCGACTACGAGCAGTACTTC.

This clone has only one observation. V and J are TRBV29-1 and TRBJ1-4; 7 positions agree with TRBD1. V lost 6 bases and J lost 6; bases outside the gene matches: 10. Germline CDR1 SQVTM, CDR2 ANQGSEA. The length of the CDR3 is 14 residues. CDR3 protein: CSVALQGKDEKLFF. The DNA of the CDR3 is TGCAGCGTGGCTTTACAGGGGAAAGATGAAAAACTGTTTTTT. Looking up the rest from reference TRBV29-1 and TRBJ1-4 gives the full variable domain: SAVISQKPSRDICQRGTSLTIQCQVDSQVTMMFWYRQQPGQSLTLIATANQGSEATYESGFVIDKFPISRPNLTFSTLTVSNMSPEDSSIYLCSVALQGKDEKLFFGSGTQLSVL.

The chain links TRBV19 to TRBJ1-1, with 7 bases fitting TRBD1. The ends lost 5 bases at V and 3 bases at J; junction bases unmatched: 3. The CDR3 totals 13 residues. The germline V gene has CDR1 LNHDA and CDR2 SQIVND (reference sequence). The CDR3 DNA follows: TGTGCCAGTAGTCCGGGACAGTACACTGAAGCTTTCTTT. This sequence encodes CASSPGQYTEAFF.

CDR3 sequence (DNA): TGTGCCAGCACCTCTCGGGACAGGGGGCGCAGGACTGAAGCTTTCTTT. Protein product: CASTSRDRGRRTEAFF. The chain combines TRBV19 with TRBJ1-1, with 12 bases aligning to TRBD1. V trimming: 9 bases; J trimming: 5 bases; junction bases outside the gene matches: 13. Looked up from germline, CDR1 is LNHDA and CDR2 is SQIVND (reference sequence). CDR3 length equals 16 residues.

The V call is TRBV11-3, the J call TRBJ2-7; D perhaps matches TRBD1 (6 bases). Germline V gene lookup returns CDR1 SGHNT and CDR2 YENEEA. The CDR3 is 14 amino acids. V was shortened by 2 bases and J by 0 bases, with 8 bases between the two germline ends. CDR3 nucleotides: TGTGCCAGCAGCTTAACAGGGACCTCCTACGAGCAGTACTTC. Translated, it gives CASSLTGTSYEQYF.

V gene TRBV19 combines with J gene TRBJ2-2, with TRBD1 matching over 12 bases. Germline V gene sequence: CDR1 LNHDA, CDR2 SQIVND (reference sequence). The CDR3 has 16 amino acids. The V and J ends lost 10 bases and 0 bases, in that order; junction bases with no gene match: 6. The CDR3 DNA sequence: TGTGCCACCCGGGACAGGGGGCTGCCGAACACCGGGGAGCTGTTTTTT. This translates into CATRDRGLPNTGELFF.

The J gene is TRBJ2-2, the V gene TRBV18; 9 bases agree with TRBD1. Germline V gene data show CDR1 as KGHSH and CDR2 as LQKENI. Trimming at V came to 3 bases and at J to 4 bases, leaving 3 bases not matched to a gene. CDR3 size: 15 residues. The CDR3 DNA sequence: TGTGCCAGCTCACCGGGACAGGGACGCACCGGGGAGCTGTTTTTT. This gives the protein CASSPGQGRTGELFF.

The chain employs TRBV9 and TRBJ2-2, with TRBD1 identical over 7 bases. J was trimmed by 4 bases and V by 2 bases; bases with no gene match: 8. Germline V CDR1 and CDR2: SGDLS, YYNGEE. CDR3 length: 16 amino acids. CDR3 protein: CASSVYGDSITGELFF. CDR3 DNA sequence: TGTGCCAGCAGCGTTTATGGGGACAGTATCACCGGGGAGCTGTTTTTT.

CDR3 region: CASSLVSSSEAFF. The CDR3, as DNA: TGTGCCAGCAGCTTAGTTTCTAGTAGCGAAGCTTTCTTT. The chain joins TRBV11-2 to TRBJ1-1; D call uncertain. V was cut by 1 base and J by 8 bases, with 11 bases left in between. The CDR3 runs to 13 residues. CDR1 is SGHAT, CDR2 FQNNGV, per germline.

This clone has a single count. Written as DNA, the CDR3 is TGTGCCTGGAGTGTCAGGGGAGTTAGCTATGGCTACACCTTC. Its translation: CAWSVRGVSYGYTF. The chain combines TRBV30 with TRBJ1-2; perhaps TRBD1 as D (6 bases). CDR1 GTSNPN and CDR2 SVGIG come from the germline V gene (reference sequence). V was trimmed by 0 bases and J by 4 bases, leaving 12 bases between them. CDR3 length: 14 residues.

CDR3 region: CASSWTGRSTDTQYF. CDR3 sequence (DNA): TGTGCCAGCAGCTGGACAGGGAGGAGCACAGATACGCAGTATTTT. The gene calls are TRBV13 and TRBJ2-3; 8 bases are shared with TRBD1. From germline, CDR1 is PRHDT and CDR2 FYEKMQ (reference sequence). The CDR3 sequence is 15 residues long. Unmatched junction bases numbered 3, after V lost 4 bases and J lost 0 bases.

The CDR3, as DNA: TGTGCCAGCAGCTTAGATAGACCCCCGGCAGGGAACTATGGCTACACCTTC. It is translated as CASSLDRPPAGNYGYTF. The chain employs TRBV11-2 and TRBJ1-2; a possible D gene is TRBD1 (5 bases). Germline CDR1 SGHAT, CDR2 FQNNGV. CDR3 size: 17 residues. With 0 bases removed from V and 2 bases from J, the gap between germline ends came to 16 bases.

The chain is built from TRBV5-4 and TRBJ1-2; D not certain. With 4 bases removed from V and 8 bases from J, the gap between germline ends came to 15 bases. The CDR3 covers 13 residues. Germline V gene sequence: CDR1 SGHNT, CDR2 YYREEE (reference sequence). In DNA form, the CDR3 reads TGTGCCAGCAGCCAGCCGGGAGGCGGGGGCTACACCTTC. It yields the protein CASSQPGGGGYTF.

A note on this clone: The identical CDR3 is also encoded by other nucleotide sequences in the sample. The chain uses TRBV9 and TRBJ2-3, with a tentative D call TRBD2 (5 bases). The germline gives CDR1 SGDLS, CDR2 YYNGEE. The V gene lost 3 bases and the J gene lost 6 bases, with 8 bases spanning the gap. This CDR3 comprises 12 residues. The DNA of the CDR3 is TGTGCCAGCAGCGCGGGGTGGGATACGCAGTATTTT. Translated, it gives CASSAGWDTQYF.

This rearrangement joins TRBV30 to TRBJ2-1; the D is unclear. This CDR3 is built from 12 residues. The V end was cut by 2 bases, the J end by 10 bases, with 12 bases between. Per germline, CDR1 GTSNPN and CDR2 SVGIG (reference sequence). CDR3 coding DNA: TGTGCCTGGAGTCAAAAAATCGGGGAGCAGTTCTTC. This translates into CAWSQKIGEQFF.

This clone came up a few times. CDR3 loop: CASSVVRTGTDTQYF. In DNA form, the CDR3 reads TGTGCCAGCAGCGTAGTTAGGACTGGAACAGATACGCAGTATTTT. This chain connects TRBV9 to TRBJ2-3, with a weak D call TRBD2 (5 bases). Germline lookup yields CDR1 SGDLS and CDR2 YYNGEE. The CDR3 has 15 amino acids. The V end lost 0 bases, the J end lost 3 bases, and 11 bases lay between the germline ends.

This chain connects TRBV11-3 to TRBJ1-5; 8 bases fit TRBD1. There are 19 residues in the CDR3. Trimming removed 7 bases from V and 0 bases from J; junction bases left unmatched: 17. Germline V lookup: CDR1 SGHNT, CDR2 YENEEA. Written as DNA, the CDR3 is TGTGCCAGCACTCCACCACGGACAGGGAAATATGTTAGCAATCAGCCCCAGCATTTT. It codes for CASTPPRTGKYVSNQPQHF.

The genes are TRBV6-5 and TRBJ2-3; 8 nucleotides match TRBD1. Germline-derived CDR1 and CDR2 are MNHEY and SVGAGI. V shed 2 bases, J shed 6 bases, and the junction held 10 bases outside the gene matches. The length of the CDR3 is 16 residues. The CDR3 spells CASSYTGTGLGDTQYF. CDR3 DNA: TGTGCCAGCAGTTACACCGGGACAGGTCTTGGTGATACGCAGTATTTT.